The rows below give T cell receptor beta chains drawn from one sample of a study of T-cell memory formation after mild COVID-19. TCRdb re-called the 5' RACE reads through MiXCR, storing one row per CDR3 protein. Of 540,000 or so distinct CDR3 sequences listed, around 21% are singletons. The sequencing sample was made of PBMCs or a T cell subset sorted from them (not recorded which). These receptors originate from an adult woman who had mild COVID-19 (a few samples of this study predate the infection). Cell type and time point are not known. CDR3s include the opening cysteine and the closing phenylalanine or tryptophan. D genes are given only for firm matches. Where a row states a size, it is once, few, many or the class of an expanded clone; other rows omit it.

j_call | v_call | d_call | clone_size | cdr3_aa | cdr3_nt
TRBJ1-6 | TRBV14 | TRBD1 | NA | CASRLTGTVYNSPLHF | TGTGCCAGCAGACTTACCGGGACAGTTTATAATTCACCCCTCCACTTT
TRBJ1-1 | TRBV12-3/TRBV12-4 | NA | few | CASSFTFANTEAFF | TGTGCCAGCAGCTTCACTTTTGCGAACACTGAAGCTTTCTTT
TRBJ2-7 | TRBV19 | NA | few | CASSSPISYEQYF | TGTGCCAGTAGTTCCCCGATCTCCTACGAGCAGTACTTC
TRBJ2-5 | TRBV13 | NA | few | CASSSKLTETQETQYF | TGTGCCAGCAGCTCTAAACTAACGGAGACCCAAGAGACCCAGTACTTC
TRBJ1-1 | TRBV5-1 | NA | NA | CASSSSETGSSEAFF | TGCGCCAGCAGCTCCAGTGAGACAGGTTCCTCTGAAGCTTTCTTT
TRBJ1-2 | TRBV6-5 | TRBD1 | NA | CASRPPTGPGGYTF | TGTGCCAGCAGGCCCCCGACAGGGCCCGGAGGCTACACCTTC
TRBJ1-2 | TRBV7-2 | NA | NA | CASSLAGGISYGYTF | TGTGCCAGCAGCTTAGCCGGGGGGATCAGCTATGGCTACACCTTC
TRBJ2-1 | TRBV2 | NA | few | CASRADSPYNEQFF | TGTGCCAGCAGAGCGGACTCCCCCTACAATGAGCAGTTCTTC
TRBJ2-5 | TRBV5-1 | NA | NA | CASSSYRETKETQYF | TGCGCCAGCAGCTCTTACAGAGAAACCAAAGAGACCCAGTACTTC
TRBJ1-6 | TRBV7-6 | NA | NA | CASSLGGARGGSPLHF | TGTGCCAGCAGCTTAGGAGGGGCTCGGGGTGGTTCACCCCTCCACTTT
TRBJ2-3 | TRBV6-1 | TRBD2 | NA | CASSERAGGRTDTQYF | TGTGCCAGCAGTGAACGAGCGGGAGGGAGGACAGATACGCAGTATTTT
TRBJ2-7 | TRBV28 | NA | many | CASRQGGSYEQYF | TGTGCCAGCAGACAGGGTGGGTCCTACGAGCAGTACTTC
TRBJ2-3 | TRBV20-1 | TRBD2 | few | CSASLAGGYRGADTQYF | TGCAGTGCTAGTCTAGCGGGAGGCTACCGAGGAGCAGATACGCAGTATTTT
TRBJ2-1 | TRBV24-1 | TRBD1 | NA | CATSDPTGSHEQFF | TGTGCCACCAGTGATCCGACAGGGAGTCATGAGCAGTTCTTC
TRBJ2-3 | TRBV6-4 | NA | NA | CASSPTETDTQYF | TGTGCCAGCAGTCCAACAGAGACAGATACGCAGTATTTT
TRBJ1-5 | TRBV24-1 | TRBD1 | NA | CATSDRTGGFQPQHF | TGTGCCACCAGTGACCGGACAGGGGGCTTTCAGCCCCAGCATTTT
TRBJ1-2 | TRBV29-1 | NA | NA | CSVDNRASWGYTF | TGCAGCGTTGACAACAGGGCCTCGTGGGGCTACACCTTC
TRBJ1-1 | TRBV6-5 | NA | NA | CASSKAGWTEAFF | TGTGCCAGCAGTAAGGCAGGGTGGACTGAAGCTTTCTTT
TRBJ2-5 | TRBV12-3/TRBV12-4 | TRBD2 | few | CASSSTSGSFGETQYF | TGTGCCAGCAGTTCCACTAGCGGGAGTTTTGGAGAGACCCAGTACTTC
TRBJ2-7 | TRBV4-3 | TRBD1 | few | CASSPGQRSYEQYF | TGCGCCAGCAGCCCGGGACAGAGATCCTACGAGCAGTACTTC
TRBJ2-5 | TRBV9 | TRBD2 | NA | CASSVGGLAGGETQYF | TGTGCCAGCAGCGTAGGGGGACTAGCGGGAGGAGAGACCCAGTACTTC
TRBJ2-3 | TRBV14 | NA | NA | CASSHDLDSTDTQYF | TGTGCCAGCAGCCATGACTTGGACAGCACAGATACGCAGTATTTT
TRBJ1-6 | TRBV6-5 | NA | NA | CASSYTGTPLHF | TGTGCCAGCAGTTACACAGGGACACCCCTCCACTTT
TRBJ2-1 | TRBV9 | TRBD2 | many | CASTLLAGVAYNEQFF | TGTGCCAGCACCCTACTAGCGGGAGTAGCTTACAATGAGCAGTTCTTC
TRBJ1-5 | TRBV5-1 | TRBD1 | many | CASSLAPQGTGGNQPQHF | TGCGCCAGCAGCCTCGCCCCACAGGGGACAGGTGGCAATCAGCCCCAGCATTTT
TRBJ2-1 | TRBV4-2 | TRBD2 | NA | CASSQVSSPGLAGGTSYNEQFF | TGTGCCAGCAGCCAAGTGTCATCCCCGGGACTAGCGGGAGGGACATCCTACAATGAGCAGTTCTTC
TRBJ2-3 | TRBV15 | NA | NA | CATSRDLSHKAHTQYF | TGTGCCACCAGCAGAGATCTGAGTCACAAGGCACATACGCAGTATTTT
TRBJ2-7 | TRBV29-1 | NA | few | CSVAGNEQYF | TGCAGCGTTGCGGGAAACGAGCAGTACTTC
TRBJ1-1 | TRBV20-1 | NA | NA | CSAQFTGTGVTTEAFF | TGCAGTGCTCAATTTACAGGGACGGGGGTAACAACTGAAGCTTTCTTT
TRBJ1-1 | TRBV4-2 | TRBD1 | NA | CASSFLQGEDTEAFF | TGTGCCAGCAGCTTCCTACAGGGGGAGGACACTGAAGCTTTCTTT
TRBJ2-7 | TRBV7-8 | TRBD2 | NA | CASSGQAGGPYEQYF | TGTGCCAGCAGCGGACAAGCGGGGGGCCCCTACGAGCAGTACTTC
TRBJ2-5 | TRBV15 | NA | few | CATSRDTGRETQYF | TGTGCCACCAGCAGAGATACGGGCCGGGAGACCCAGTACTTC
TRBJ2-5 | TRBV5-1 | NA | NA | CASSDWKGFQETQYF | TGCGCCAGCAGCGATTGGAAGGGATTCCAAGAGACCCAGTACTTC
TRBJ2-7 | TRBV20-1 | NA | few | CSAPPPTGGTEQYF | TGCAGTGCCCCTCCCCCGACTGGGGGGACCGAGCAGTACTTC
TRBJ1-2 | TRBV24-1 | NA | few | CATSDSRFNYGYTF | TGTGCCACCAGTGACTCGAGATTTAACTATGGCTACACCTTC
TRBJ2-1 | TRBV15 | NA | NA | CATSEGSSQLDEQFF | TGTGCCACCAGCGAGGGGTCGTCCCAGTTGGATGAGCAGTTCTTC
TRBJ2-1 | TRBV30 | NA | few | CAWTGQGTYNEQFF | TGTGCCTGGACGGGGCAGGGCACCTACAATGAGCAGTTCTTC
TRBJ1-1 | TRBV5-1 | NA | few | CASSLASGRVNTEAFF | TGCGCCAGCAGCTTGGCATCAGGGAGGGTGAACACTGAAGCTTTCTTT
TRBJ2-3 | TRBV6-5 | NA | few | CASSYDFRAGGAADTQYF | TGTGCCAGCAGTTACGATTTCAGGGCTGGGGGGGCGGCAGATACGCAGTATTTT
TRBJ2-1 | TRBV18 | NA | few | CASSPPQRYNEQFF | TGTGCCAGCTCACCTCCTCAGCGGTACAATGAGCAGTTCTTC
TRBJ1-2 | TRBV5-1 | NA | many | CASSLGRGGYGYTF | TGCGCCAGCAGCTTGGGGAGAGGCGGCTATGGCTACACCTTC
TRBJ2-7 | TRBV7-9 | NA | many | CASSRYLEANSYEQYF | TGTGCCAGCAGCCGGTATTTAGAAGCCAACTCCTACGAGCAGTACTTC
TRBJ1-2 | TRBV7-2 | NA | few | CASSLNARIGGYTF | TGTGCCAGCAGCTTAAACGCACGAATAGGAGGCTACACCTTC
TRBJ2-4 | TRBV7-9 | NA | many | CASSLDRENIQYF | TGTGCCAGCAGCTTAGACAGGGAAAACATTCAGTACTTC
TRBJ2-7 | TRBV29-1 | NA | many | CSVVDYESSYEQYF | TGCAGCGTCGTGGACTACGAAAGCTCCTACGAGCAGTACTTC
TRBJ1-5 | TRBV20-1 | NA | NA | CSASGGRWQPQHF | TGCAGTGCTAGTGGGGGTAGGTGGCAGCCCCAGCATTTT
TRBJ1-1 | TRBV7-2 | NA | few | CASSLGREKTEAFF | TGTGCCAGCAGCTTAGGGCGGGAGAAAACTGAAGCTTTCTTT
TRBJ1-1 | TRBV20-1 | NA | NA | CSARAQGPNTEAFF | TGCAGTGCTAGAGCCCAGGGGCCGAACACTGAAGCTTTCTTT
TRBJ2-1 | TRBV11-3 | TRBD2 | NA | CDSSLVSGGVGHEQFF | TGTGACAGCAGCTTAGTGAGCGGGGGCGTCGGACATGAGCAGTTCTTC
TRBJ2-1 | TRBV5-1 | NA | NA | CASSLDGWQFF | TGCGCCAGCAGCTTAGACGGATGGCAGTTCTTC
TRBJ2-5 | TRBV5-1 | NA | NA | CASSSSQAVVETQYF | TGCGCCAGCAGCTCCAGCCAGGCCGTGGTGGAGACCCAGTACTTC
TRBJ1-2 | TRBV24-1 | NA | NA | CATSDFGGGRGGGYTF | TGTGCCACCAGTGATTTTGGCGGAGGCCGCGGCGGTGGCTACACCTTC